The 9 T cell receptor beta chains presented below share a single source sample, sequenced in a study of Graves' ophthalmopathy and Graves' hyperthyroidism. RNA transcripts were the source from which TCR beta CDR3 regions were amplified. An initial RT-PCR round employing HTBI primers preceded a second-round multiplex PCR. TCRdb itself ran the multiplex PCR reads through MiXCR, one entry per CDR3 protein. Among 200,000 to 250,000 distinct CDR3 sequences listed, 25% to 35% were seen once. Material: peripheral blood. The receptor source for this set is a man aged 45-60 years with Graves' ophthalmopathy.

The chain employs TRBV7-2 and TRBJ2-5; perhaps TRBD1 as D (6 bases). The germline V gene encodes CDR1 SGHTA and CDR2 FQGNSA. V lost 4 bases and J 1 base, leaving 10 bases between the germline ends. The CDR3 covers 14 residues. In nucleotides, the CDR3 is TGTGCCAGCAGCTCCAGGGGAAGCCAAGAGACCCAGTACTTC. Translation gives CASSSRGSQETQYF.

The chain recombines TRBV4-2 with TRBJ1-2; maybe TRBD1 (6 bases). The CDR3 sequence is 15 residues long. The V end was cut by 0 bases, the J end by 2 bases, with 10 bases between. The germline V gene has CDR1 LGHNA and CDR2 YNFKEQ. The CDR3 region is CASSQDTTGNYGYTF. In nucleotides, the CDR3 is TGTGCCAGCAGCCAAGACACCACAGGGAACTATGGCTACACCTTC.

The chain links TRBV7-8 to TRBJ2-5, with D unresolved. Deletions cut 1 base from V and 0 bases from J, with 6 bases between. The CDR3 has 14 amino acids. CDR1 is SGHVS, CDR2 FQNEAQ, per germline. CDR3: CASSLGLHQETQYF. The CDR3 DNA sequence: TGTGCCAGCAGCTTAGGACTGCACCAAGAGACCCAGTACTTC.

This clonotype was recorded many times. This chain uses TRBV20-1 with TRBJ2-7; 8 bases fit TRBD2. The V and J ends lost 0 bases and 3 bases, in that order; junction bases with no gene match: 4. Germline-derived CDR1 and CDR2 are DFQATT and SNEGSKA (reference sequence). The CDR3 covers 14 residues. The CDR3 coding sequence is TGCAGTGCTAGAGATTATGGGACTAGCTACGAGCAGTACTTC. Translating gives CSARDYGTSYEQYF.

The table lists this clonotype with many counts. The genes are TRBV6-5 and TRBJ2-7; 12 nucleotides agree with TRBD1. The CDR3 extends over 15 amino acids. Germline V CDR1 and CDR2: MNHEY, SVGAGI. With V trimmed by 2 bases and J by 4 bases, 3 bases remained unmatched. The CDR3 reads CASSYRDRGQYEQYF. The CDR3 bases are TGTGCCAGCAGTTACCGGGACAGGGGGCAATACGAGCAGTACTTC.

Here the CDR3 reads CASSPAGSTQETQYF. The CDR3 DNA follows: TGTGCCAGCAGCCCCGCCGGGAGTACACAAGAGACCCAGTACTTC. The chain combines TRBV12-3 or TRBV12-4 with TRBJ2-5, with D possibly being TRBD2 (6 bases). V was pared by 6 bases and J by 2 bases, with 16 bases between. The CDR3 is 15 amino acids.

This clonotype was seen just once. Relative to the germline gene, one junction end is altered; a read error may explain this. The chain uses TRBV28 and TRBJ1-3, with 9 bases that match TRBD1. The CDR3 runs 13 residues. Germline V CDR1 and CDR2: MDHEN, SYDVKM. The CDR3 sequence: CASRRDRGDTTYF. The CDR3 DNA sequence: TGTGCCAGCAGGCGTGACAGGGGGGACACCACATATTTT.

The sample holds many counts of this clonotype. A single base separates this from a much larger clone, so it may be a read error. The chain couples TRBV28 to TRBJ2-7; no firm D call. CDR1 MDHEN and CDR2 SYDVKM come from the germline V gene. The CDR3 totals 14 residues. In DNA form, the CDR3 reads TGTGCCAGCAGTTTAGGGCAGATTTCCTACGAGCGGTACTTC. This sequence encodes CASSLGQISYERYF.

The table lists this clonotype with a few counts. Written as DNA, the CDR3 is TGTGCCAGCAGAGCAACAGGGGTTAATGAAGCTTTCTTT. Amino acid sequence: CASRATGVNEAFF. This rearrangement joins TRBV12-3 or TRBV12-4 to TRBJ1-1; 7 positions match TRBD1. Trimming took 6 bases from V and 7 from J; bases not matched to a gene: 8. This CDR3 is 13 amino acids long.